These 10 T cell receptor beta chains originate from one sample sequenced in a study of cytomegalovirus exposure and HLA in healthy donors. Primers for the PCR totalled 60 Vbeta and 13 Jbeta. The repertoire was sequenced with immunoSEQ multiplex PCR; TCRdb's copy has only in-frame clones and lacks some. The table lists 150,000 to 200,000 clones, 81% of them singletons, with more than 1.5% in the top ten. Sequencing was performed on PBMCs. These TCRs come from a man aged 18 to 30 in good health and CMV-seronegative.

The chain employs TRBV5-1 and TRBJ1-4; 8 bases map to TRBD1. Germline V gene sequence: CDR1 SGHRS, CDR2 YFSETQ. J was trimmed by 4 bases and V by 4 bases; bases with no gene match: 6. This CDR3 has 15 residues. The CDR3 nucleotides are TGCGCCAGCAGCCTTGGACAGGGATTTAATGAAAAACTGTTTTTT. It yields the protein CASSLGQGFNEKLFF. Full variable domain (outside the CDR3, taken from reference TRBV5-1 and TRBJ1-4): KAGVTQTPRYLIKTRGQQVTLSCSPISGHRSVSWYQQTPGQGLQFLFEYFSETQRNKGNFPGRFSGRQFSNSRSEMNVSTLELGDSALYLCASSLGQGFNEKLFFGSGTQLSVL.

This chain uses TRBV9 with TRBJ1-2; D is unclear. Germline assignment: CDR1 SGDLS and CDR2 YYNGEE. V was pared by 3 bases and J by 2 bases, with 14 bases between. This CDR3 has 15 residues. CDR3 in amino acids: CASSGGKERNYGYTF. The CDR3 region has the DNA TGTGCCAGCAGCGGAGGAAAAGAGAGGAACTATGGCTACACCTTC.

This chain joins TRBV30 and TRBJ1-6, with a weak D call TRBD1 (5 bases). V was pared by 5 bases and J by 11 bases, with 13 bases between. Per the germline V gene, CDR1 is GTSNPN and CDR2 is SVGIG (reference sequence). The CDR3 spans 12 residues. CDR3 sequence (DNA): TGTGCCTGGGCGGGGGTGAAGGCACCCCTCCACTTT. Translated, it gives CAWAGVKAPLHF.

The CDR3 spells CSADSPNTIYF. The CDR3 bases are TGCAGTGCGGACAGCCCAAACACCATATATTTT. The genes are TRBV20-1 and TRBJ1-3; TRBD1 is a possible D gene (6 bases). V was shortened by 6 bases and J by 6 bases, with 9 bases between the two germline ends. Germline assignment: CDR1 DFQATT and CDR2 SNEGSKA (reference sequence). The length of the CDR3 is 11 residues.

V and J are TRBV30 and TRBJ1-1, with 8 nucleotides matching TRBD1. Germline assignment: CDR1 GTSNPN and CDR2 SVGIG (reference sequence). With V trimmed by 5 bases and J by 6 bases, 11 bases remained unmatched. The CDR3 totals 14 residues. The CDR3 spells CAWWQGAVSAEAFF. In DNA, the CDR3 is TGTGCCTGGTGGCAGGGGGCGGTATCGGCTGAAGCTTTCTTT. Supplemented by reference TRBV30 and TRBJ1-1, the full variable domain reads SQTIHQWPATLVQPVGSPLSLECTVEGTSNPNLYWYRQAAGRGLQLLFYSVGIGQISSEVPQNLSASRPQDRQFILSSKKLLLSDSGFYLCAWWQGAVSAEAFFGQGTRLTVV.

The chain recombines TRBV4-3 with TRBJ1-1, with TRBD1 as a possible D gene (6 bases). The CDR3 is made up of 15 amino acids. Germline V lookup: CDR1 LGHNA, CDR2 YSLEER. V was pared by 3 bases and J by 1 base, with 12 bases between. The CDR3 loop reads CASSQLQGPNTEAFF. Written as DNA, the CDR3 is TGCGCCAGCAGCCAGTTACAGGGACCGAACACTGAAGCTTTCTTT.

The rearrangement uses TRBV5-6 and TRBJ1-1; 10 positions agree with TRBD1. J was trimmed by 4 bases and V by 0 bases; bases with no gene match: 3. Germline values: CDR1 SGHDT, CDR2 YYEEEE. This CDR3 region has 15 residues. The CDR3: CASSLETGGGTEAFF. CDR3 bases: TGTGCCAGCAGCTTGGAGACAGGGGGCGGCACTGAAGCTTTCTTT.

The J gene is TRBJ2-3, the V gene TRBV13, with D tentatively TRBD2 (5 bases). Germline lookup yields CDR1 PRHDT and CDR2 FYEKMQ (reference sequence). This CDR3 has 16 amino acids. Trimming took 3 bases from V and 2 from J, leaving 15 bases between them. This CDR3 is CASSLEETRPTDTQYF. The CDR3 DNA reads TGTGCCAGCAGCTTGGAGGAAACTAGACCCACAGATACGCAGTATTTT.

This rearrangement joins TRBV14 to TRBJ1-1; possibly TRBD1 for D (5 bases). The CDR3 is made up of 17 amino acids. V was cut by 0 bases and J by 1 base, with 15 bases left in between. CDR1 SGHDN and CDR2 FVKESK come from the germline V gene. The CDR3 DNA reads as TGTGCCAGCAGCCAAGACAGGGCTCTAAGGGGGAACACTGAAGCTTTCTTT. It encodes CASSQDRALRGNTEAFF.

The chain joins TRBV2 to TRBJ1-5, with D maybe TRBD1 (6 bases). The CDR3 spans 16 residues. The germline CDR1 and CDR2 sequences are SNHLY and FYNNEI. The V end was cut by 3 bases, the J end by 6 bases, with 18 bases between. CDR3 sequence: CASSEGVRGWSQPQHF. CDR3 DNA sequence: TGTGCCAGCAGTGAGGGGGTCAGGGGATGGAGTCAGCCCCAGCATTTT.